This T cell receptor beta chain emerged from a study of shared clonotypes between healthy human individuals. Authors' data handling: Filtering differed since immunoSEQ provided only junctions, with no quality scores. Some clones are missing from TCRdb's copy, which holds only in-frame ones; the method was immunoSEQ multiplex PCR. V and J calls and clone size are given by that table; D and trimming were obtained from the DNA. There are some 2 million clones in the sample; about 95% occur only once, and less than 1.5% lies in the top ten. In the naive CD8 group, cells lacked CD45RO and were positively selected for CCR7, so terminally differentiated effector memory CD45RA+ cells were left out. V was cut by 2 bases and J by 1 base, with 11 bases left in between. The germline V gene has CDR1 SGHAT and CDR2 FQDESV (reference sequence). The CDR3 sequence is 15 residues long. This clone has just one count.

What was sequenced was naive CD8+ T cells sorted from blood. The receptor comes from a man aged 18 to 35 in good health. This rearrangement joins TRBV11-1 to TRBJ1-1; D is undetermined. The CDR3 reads CASSLPEGPNTEAFF. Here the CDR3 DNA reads TGTGCCAGCAGCTTACCGGAGGGTCCGAACACTGAAGCTTTCTTT.